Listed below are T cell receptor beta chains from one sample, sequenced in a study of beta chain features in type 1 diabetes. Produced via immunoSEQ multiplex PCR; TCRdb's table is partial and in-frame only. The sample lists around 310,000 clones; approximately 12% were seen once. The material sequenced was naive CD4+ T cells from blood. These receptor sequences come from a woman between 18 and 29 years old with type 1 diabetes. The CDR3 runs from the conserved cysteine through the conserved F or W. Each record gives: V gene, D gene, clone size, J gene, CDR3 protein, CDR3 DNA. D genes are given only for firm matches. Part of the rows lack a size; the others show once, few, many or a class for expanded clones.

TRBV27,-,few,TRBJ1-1,CASSTPGTEAFF,TGTGCCAGCAGCACCCCAGGGACTGAAGCTTTCTTT
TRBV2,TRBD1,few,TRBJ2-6,CASTRTGGILSGANVLTF,TGTGCCAGCACCCGGACAGGGGGCATTCTCTCTGGGGCCAACGTCCTGACTTTC
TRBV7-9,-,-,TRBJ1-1,CASSLGQKNTEAFF,TGTGCCAGCAGCTTAGGGCAGAAGAACACTGAAGCTTTCTTT
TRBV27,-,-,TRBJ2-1,CASSLRREYDEQFF,TGTGCCAGCAGTTTACGTAGGGAGTACGATGAGCAGTTCTTC
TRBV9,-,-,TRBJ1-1,CASSVRDSPNTEAFF,TGTGCCAGCAGCGTCCGGGACTCCCCTAACACTGAAGCTTTCTTT
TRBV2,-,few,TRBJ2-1,CASSPDTYNEQFF,TGTGCCAGCAGTCCCGACACCTACAATGAGCAGTTCTTC
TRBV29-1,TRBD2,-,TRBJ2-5,CSVGWGGETQYF,TGCAGCGTTGGGTGGGGGGGAGAGACCCAGTACTTC
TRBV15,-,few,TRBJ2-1,CATSEGLSYYNEQFF,TGTGCCACCAGCGAGGGTCTTAGCTACTACAATGAGCAGTTCTTC
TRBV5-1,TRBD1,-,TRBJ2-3,CASSLARRGRGDTQYF,TGCGCCAGCAGCTTGGCTCGCAGGGGGCGAGGAGATACGCAGTATTTT
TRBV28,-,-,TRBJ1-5,CASSFGQVRNQPQHF,TGTGCCAGCAGTTTTGGGCAGGTCCGCAATCAGCCCCAGCATTTT
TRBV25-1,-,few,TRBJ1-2,CASSDSGGAGWGYTF,TGTGCCAGCAGTGATTCGGGAGGGGCCGGGTGGGGCTACACCTTC
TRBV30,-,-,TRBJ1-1,CAWSVLMGRGYF,TGTGCCTGGAGTGTACTTATGGGGAGAGGCTACTTT
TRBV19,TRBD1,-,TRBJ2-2,CASSTLPGQALSGELFF,TGTGCCAGTAGTACCCTACCGGGACAGGCTCTTAGCGGGGAGCTGTTTTTT
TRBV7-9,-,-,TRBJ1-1,CASSNGVVAIEAFF,TGTGCCAGCAGCAACGGGGTTGTAGCGATTGAAGCTTTCTTT
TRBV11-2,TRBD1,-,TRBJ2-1,CASSLYSGRTGFF,TGTGCCAGCAGCTTATATAGTGGTAGGACAGGGTTCTTC
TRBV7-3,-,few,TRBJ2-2,CASSLRTGSGVGAGELFF,TGTGCCAGCAGCTTAAGGACGGGAAGCGGCGTTGGGGCCGGGGAGCTGTTTTTT
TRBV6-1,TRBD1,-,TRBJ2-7,CASSEMVHRGESYEQYF,TGTGCCAGCAGTGAAATGGTCCACAGGGGTGAATCCTACGAGCAGTACTTC
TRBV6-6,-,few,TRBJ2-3,CASRQQGGSLPDTQYF,TGTGCCAGCAGACAACAGGGCGGGAGCTTACCAGATACGCAGTATTTT